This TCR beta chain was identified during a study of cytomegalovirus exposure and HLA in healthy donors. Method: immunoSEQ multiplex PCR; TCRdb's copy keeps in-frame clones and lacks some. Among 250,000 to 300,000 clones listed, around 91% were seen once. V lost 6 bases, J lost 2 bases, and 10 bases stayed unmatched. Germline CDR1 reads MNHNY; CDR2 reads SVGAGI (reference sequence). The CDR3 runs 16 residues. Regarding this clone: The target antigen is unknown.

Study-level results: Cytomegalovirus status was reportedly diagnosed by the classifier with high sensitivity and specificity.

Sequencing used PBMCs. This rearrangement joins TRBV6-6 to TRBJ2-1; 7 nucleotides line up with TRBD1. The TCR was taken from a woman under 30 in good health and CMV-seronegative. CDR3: CASSPGQIPPYNEQFF. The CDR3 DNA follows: TGTGCCAGCAGCCCGGGACAGATACCACCCTACAATGAGCAGTTCTTC.